The 23 T cell receptor beta chains below all came from one sample that was sequenced in a study of blood T cell repertoires in COVID-19. Method: immunoSEQ multiplex PCR; TCRdb's copy keeps in-frame clones and lacks some. Among 50,000 or so clones listed, 77% were seen once. The sample consisted of peripheral blood. These TCRs come from a human donor with active or convalescent COVID-19. The donor label of this sample is uncertain.

This chain links TRBV2 with TRBJ1-5; 8 bases align to TRBD1. CDR1 and CDR2 from the germline V gene are SNHLY and FYNNEI. Trimming at V came to 6 bases and at J to 0 bases, leaving 4 bases not matched to a gene. CDR3 size: 15 residues. CDR3 loop: CASRDRDYSNQPQHF. CDR3 in DNA: TGTGCCAGCAGGGACAGGGACTATAGCAATCAGCCCCAGCATTTT.

The V call is TRBV11-1, the J call TRBJ2-1, with 9 bases identical to TRBD2. Looked up from germline, CDR1 is SGHAT and CDR2 is FQDESV (reference sequence). This CDR3 has 15 amino acids. V dropped 3 bases and J dropped 7; count of bases not matched to a gene: 7. The CDR3 sequence: CASSFTAGGKNEQFF. CDR3 nucleotide sequence: TGTGCCAGCAGCTTCACAGCGGGAGGAAAAAATGAGCAGTTCTTC.

The rearrangement links TRBV19 to TRBJ2-2, with 13 bases matching TRBD2. Per the germline V gene, CDR1 is LNHDA and CDR2 is SQIVND (reference sequence). The junction had 8 bases not matched to a gene; V was cut back by 7 bases and J by 3 bases. The CDR3 has 17 residues. The CDR3 DNA reads TGTGCCAGTATTAGGACTAGCGGGAGATTGGACACCGGGGAGCTGTTTTTT. This sequence encodes CASIRTSGRLDTGELFF. Supplemented by reference TRBV19 and TRBJ2-2, the full variable domain reads DGGITQSPKYLFRKEGQNVTLSCEQNLNHDAMYWYRQDPGQGLRLIYYSQIVNDFQKGDIAEGYSVSREKKESFPLTVTSAQKNPTAFYLCASIRTSGRLDTGELFFGEGSRLTVL.

The rearrangement joins TRBV10-3 to TRBJ1-5; possible D gene TRBD1, 5 bases. With 5 bases removed from V and 5 bases from J, the gap between germline ends came to 10 bases. Germline CDR1 is ENHRY and CDR2 is SYGVKD. There are 13 residues in the CDR3. The DNA for the CDR3 is TGTGCCATCAGTTCGCAGGGCGATCAGCCCCAGCATTTT. Its protein product is CAISSQGDQPQHF.

This sequence joins TRBV13 and TRBJ2-7, with 9 positions matching TRBD2. CDR3 length equals 14 residues. The germline V gene has CDR1 PRHDT and CDR2 FYEKMQ (reference sequence). The J segment lost 2 bases and the V segment lost 5 bases, leaving 4 bases of the junction unmatched. The CDR3 region is CASSPGLAAYEQYF. The DNA of the CDR3 is TGTGCCAGCAGCCCGGGACTAGCTGCCTACGAGCAGTACTTC.

Written as DNA, the CDR3 is TGTGCCAGCAGTAAGAACAGGGGATCGAGCACAGATACGCAGTATTTT. It encodes CASSKNRGSSTDTQYF. This sequence joins TRBV11-2 and TRBJ2-3, with TRBD1 matching 7 bases. From germline, CDR1 is SGHAT and CDR2 FQNNGV. This CDR3 comprises 16 residues. The J segment lost 0 bases and the V segment lost 6 bases, leaving 9 bases of the junction unmatched.

CDR3 sequence reads: CASSDPREGLYYGYTF. The CDR3 DNA reads as TGTGCCAGCAGTGACCCTCGCGAGGGACTTTACTATGGCTACACCTTC. The chain combines TRBV25-1 with TRBJ1-2; perhaps TRBD1 as D (5 bases). V gave up 3 bases and J gave up 3 bases, with 17 bases separating them. Germline loops: CDR1 MGHDK, CDR2 SYGVNS. The CDR3 runs 16 residues.

The rearrangement links TRBV12-3 or TRBV12-4 to TRBJ1-4; possibly TRBD1 for D (6 bases). This CDR3 spans 13 amino acids. The V end lost 6 bases, the J end lost 4 bases, and 9 bases lay between the germline ends. The CDR3 here is CASRDRFNEKLFF. The CDR3 DNA reads TGTGCCAGCAGAGACAGGTTTAATGAAAAACTGTTTTTT.

This chain uses TRBV27 with TRBJ1-2, with a weak D call TRBD1 (6 bases). Trimming removed 6 bases from V and 4 bases from J, with 12 bases in between. CDR1 and CDR2 (germline): MNHEY, SMNVEV (reference sequence). The CDR3 runs 13 residues. The CDR3 loop is CASSLTGSYGYTF. The CDR3 coding sequence is TGTGCCAGCAGCCTAACAGGGTCCTATGGCTACACCTTC.

The chain uses TRBV6-1 and TRBJ2-4; D remains unclear. From germline, CDR1 is MNHNS and CDR2 SASEGT. With 1 base removed from V and 0 bases from J, the gap between germline ends came to 7 bases. The CDR3 has 15 residues. The CDR3 region has the DNA TGTGCCAGCAGTGAAGTGGCGGTAGCCAAAAACATTCAGTACTTC. Protein product: CASSEVAVAKNIQYF.

The chain links TRBV7-8 to TRBJ2-7, with a tentative D call TRBD2 (6 bases). This CDR3 region has 19 residues. Germline CDR1 reads SGHVS; CDR2 reads FQNEAQ. Trimming shortened V by 5 bases and J by 0 bases, and 26 bases separated the two germline ends. CDR3 protein: CASSRAQGGAGWSSYEQYF. The DNA of the CDR3 is TGTGCCAGCAGCCGCGCGCAGGGCGGGGCGGGATGGAGCTCCTACGAGCAGTACTTC. Combining the CDR3 with reference TRBV7-8 and TRBJ2-7 gives the whole variable domain GAGVSQSPRYKVAKRGQDVALRCDPISGHVSLFWYQQALGQGPEFLTYFQNEAQLDKSGLPSDRFFAERPEGSVSTLKIQRTQQEDSAVYLCASSRAQGGAGWSSYEQYFGPGTRLTVT.

This clone was seen a few times. This chain joins TRBV25-1 and TRBJ1-2; TRBD1 might be the D (5 bases). Germline V gene data show CDR1 as MGHDK and CDR2 as SYGVNS. The ends were cut back, 3 bases at V and 4 bases at J, with 15 bases in the middle. The CDR3 length is 15 residues. In DNA, the CDR3 is TGTGCCAGCAGTGATCGACCCGGACACACCTATGGCTACACCTTC. It encodes CASSDRPGHTYGYTF.

This clone was recorded a few times. The CDR3 here is CASSKGRAYEQYF. For the CDR3, the DNA is TGTGCCAGTAGTAAGGGCAGGGCCTACGAGCAGTACTTC. V is TRBV19 and J is TRBJ2-7, with TRBD1 as a possible D gene (5 bases). Looked up from germline, CDR1 is LNHDA and CDR2 is SQIVND (reference sequence). The CDR3 is 13 amino acids. V shed 4 bases and J shed 2 bases, with 9 bases lying between them.

The V call is TRBV6-5, the J call TRBJ1-5; TRBD1 aligns across 7 bases. With 5 bases clipped from V and 0 bases from J, the junction kept 1 base outside the gene matches. The CDR3 runs 14 residues. The germline V gene encodes CDR1 MNHEY and CDR2 SVGAGI. The CDR3 loop is CASSQGVSNQPQHF. The DNA of the CDR3 is TGTGCCAGCAGTCAGGGGGTTAGCAATCAGCCCCAGCATTTT.

The chain employs TRBV18 and TRBJ2-7; 7 nucleotides align to TRBD2. Germline-derived CDR1 and CDR2 are KGHSH and LQKENI. This CDR3 has 12 residues. J was trimmed by 7 bases and V by 0 bases; bases with no gene match: 0. The CDR3 loop is CASSPPGGEQYF. The CDR3 region has the DNA TGTGCCAGCTCACCACCCGGGGGGGAGCAGTACTTC.

The chain is built from TRBV27 and TRBJ2-2, with 8 bases lining up with TRBD1. This CDR3 has 15 residues. Unmatched junction bases numbered 6, after V lost 5 bases and J lost 4 bases. Germline CDR1 and CDR2: MNHEY and SMNVEV (reference sequence). CDR3 bases: TGTGCCAGCAGTCACGGGACAGGACTCACCGGGGAGCTGTTTTTT. Protein sequence: CASSHGTGLTGELFF.

The rearrangement links TRBV23-1 to TRBJ2-3; D is unresolved. TRBV23-1 counts as an open reading frame of uncertain function. The CDR3 loop spans 16 amino acids. The V and J ends lost 2 bases and 1 base respectively, with 13 bases between them. The DNA for the CDR3 is TGCGCCAGCAGTCAAAATCTAGTTAGCTGCACAGATACGCAGTATTTT. Amino acid sequence: CASSQNLVSCTDTQYF.

This clone showed up just a few times. The V call is TRBV3-1 (or the pseudogene TRBV3-2), the J call TRBJ2-2, with 7 bases identical to TRBD2. This CDR3 spans 16 amino acids. Per germline, CDR1 LGHDT and CDR2 YNNKEL (reference sequence). Unmatched junction bases numbered 10, after V lost 4 bases and J lost 5 bases. CDR3 in DNA: TGTGCCAGCAGCCCTTCTTCTAGCGGTGCGACCGGGGAGCTGTTTTTT. Residues: CASSPSSSGATGELFF.

This chain joins TRBV28 and TRBJ1-2, with D possibly TRBD1 on 5 matching bases. The germline V gene has CDR1 MDHEN and CDR2 SYDVKM. This CDR3 has 13 residues. CDR3 protein: CASSWGEGYGYTF. CDR3 nucleotide sequence: TGTGCTAGCTCGTGGGGGGAAGGCTATGGCTACACCTTC.

This chain joins TRBV19 and TRBJ2-5; the D gene is possibly TRBD1 (5 bases). Between the trimmed V and J ends, which lost 5 bases and 2 bases, there was a span of 15 bases. The CDR3 has 15 residues. The germline V gene has CDR1 LNHDA and CDR2 SQIVND (reference sequence). CDR3 coding DNA: TGTGCCAGTAGTTCTCCAGGACAATCTCAAGAGACCCAGTACTTC. It codes for CASSSPGQSQETQYF.

The gene calls are TRBV7-9 and TRBJ2-1; no clear D. From germline, CDR1 is SEHNR and CDR2 FQNEAQ (reference sequence). This CDR3 region has 12 residues. The V and J ends lost 5 bases and 9 bases respectively, with 11 bases between them. The CDR3 sequence: CASSPTRPEQFF. Here the CDR3 DNA reads TGTGCCAGCAGCCCCACGCGGCCTGAGCAGTTCTTC.

This chain links TRBV2 with TRBJ2-2; maybe TRBD2 (5 bases). CDR1 and CDR2 from the germline V gene are SNHLY and FYNNEI. V was shortened by 8 bases and J by 7 bases, with 14 bases between the two germline ends. The CDR3 is 13 residues long. The CDR3 sequence: CASHLATGGELFF. The DNA of the CDR3 is TGTGCCAGCCACCTAGCCACGGGCGGGGAGCTGTTTTTT.

The rearrangement uses TRBV19 and TRBJ1-1, with D tentatively TRBD1 (5 bases). The germline gives CDR1 LNHDA, CDR2 SQIVND (reference sequence). This CDR3 has 14 residues. Trimming took 1 base from V and 7 from J, leaving 13 bases between them. The CDR3: CASSIAGDLNEAFF. The CDR3 DNA reads as TGTGCCAGTAGTATAGCGGGGGACCTCAATGAAGCTTTCTTT.